The clone carrying this T cell receptor (beta chain) was detected only once. The record originates from a study of blood T cell repertoires in COVID-19. In the study's own analysis: Amplification of reference gene primers was used by the study to estimate nucleated cell counts. The data were produced by immunoSEQ multiplex PCR, yet TCRdb's version contains in-frame clones alone and is incomplete. That table supplies the V and J calls and clone size; D and trimming were determined from the DNA. Of around 250,000 clones listed, 70% to 90% are singletons. Two consecutive negative NP/OP PCR tests, clearance, or resolved symptoms defined Cohort 3 recovery. The germline gives CDR1 SNHLY, CDR2 FYNNEI. The CDR3 has 14 amino acids. V lost 5 bases, J lost 1 base, and 2 bases stayed unmatched.

The chain recombines TRBV2 with TRBJ1-5; 7 bases agree with TRBD1. Sequencing used PBMCs or T cells enriched from blood (not recorded which). This clonotype originated in a woman in her 50s who had recovered from COVID-19. The CDR3 sequence is CASSRDSSNQPQHF. CDR3 coding DNA: TGTGCCAGCAGTAGGGACAGCAGCAATCAGCCCCAGCATTTT.